These T cell receptor beta chains were read from a single sample in a study of CD8 T cells in Susac syndrome. Each CDR3 protein is one row after TCRdb ran MiXCR on the immunoSEQ multiplex PCR reads. This table has roughly 150,000 distinct CDR3 sequences, just under 95% appearing once. Sequences were obtained from CD8+ T cells from PBMCs. The receptors here all came from a human donor with Susac syndrome. The CDR3 runs from the conserved cysteine through the conserved F or W. Fields, in order: clone size, J gene, D gene, V gene, CDR3 protein, CDR3 DNA. A D gene is named only where the DNA matches it firmly. Part of the rows lack a size; the others show once, few, many or a class for expanded clones.

clone_size: .; j_call: TRBJ2-1; d_call: TRBD1; v_call: TRBV7-8; cdr3_aa: CASSPLRQGVGNEQFF; cdr3_nt: TGTGCCAGCAGCCCCCTACGACAGGGGGTCGGCAATGAGCAGTTCTTC
clone_size: .; j_call: TRBJ1-1; d_call: TRBD1; v_call: TRBV9; cdr3_aa: CASSLGAGSGGTEAFF; cdr3_nt: TGTGCCAGCAGCCTAGGGGCCGGCTCAGGGGGCACTGAAGCTTTCTTT
clone_size: .; j_call: TRBJ2-2; d_call: .; v_call: TRBV7-2; cdr3_aa: CASSLGGGYPAGELFF; cdr3_nt: TGTGCCAGCAGCTTAGGGGGTGGCTACCCGGCCGGGGAGCTGTTTTTT
clone_size: .; j_call: TRBJ2-3; d_call: TRBD1; v_call: TRBV2; cdr3_aa: CASSPGQGTGNTQYF; cdr3_nt: TGTGCCAGCAGCCCCGGACAGGGGACAGGAAATACGCAGTATTTT
clone_size: .; j_call: TRBJ2-5; d_call: TRBD2; v_call: TRBV2; cdr3_aa: CASSEGTRTETQYF; cdr3_nt: TGTGCCAGCAGTGAAGGGACTAGGACTGAGACCCAGTACTTC
clone_size: .; j_call: TRBJ2-5; d_call: TRBD2; v_call: TRBV27; cdr3_aa: CASSLSSGSGETQYF; cdr3_nt: TGTGCCAGCAGTCTATCTAGCGGGAGCGGGGAGACCCAGTACTTC
clone_size: .; j_call: TRBJ2-1; d_call: .; v_call: TRBV20-1; cdr3_aa: CSARPPGVGYNEQFF; cdr3_nt: TGCAGTGCTAGACCCCCCGGAGTCGGGTACAATGAGCAGTTCTTC
clone_size: .; j_call: TRBJ2-7; d_call: TRBD2; v_call: TRBV29-1; cdr3_aa: CSAKSDGTSGYEQYF; cdr3_nt: TGCAGCGCCAAGTCCGACGGGACTAGCGGTTACGAGCAGTACTTC
clone_size: .; j_call: TRBJ2-7; d_call: .; v_call: TRBV4-1; cdr3_aa: CASSQENGQWEQYF; cdr3_nt: TGCGCCAGCAGCCAAGAGAACGGCCAATGGGAGCAGTACTTC
clone_size: .; j_call: TRBJ1-1; d_call: .; v_call: TRBV27; cdr3_aa: CASSWQGNTEAFF; cdr3_nt: TGTGCCAGCAGTTGGCAGGGCAACACTGAAGCTTTCTTT
clone_size: .; j_call: TRBJ1-1; d_call: .; v_call: TRBV19; cdr3_aa: CASNPGTLNTEAFF; cdr3_nt: TGTGCCAGTAACCCCGGGACGCTGAACACTGAAGCTTTCTTT
clone_size: .; j_call: TRBJ2-1; d_call: .; v_call: TRBV28; cdr3_aa: CASSLWGADSYNEQFF; cdr3_nt: TGTGCCAGCAGTTTATGGGGGGCTGATTCCTACAATGAGCAGTTCTTC
clone_size: .; j_call: TRBJ2-7; d_call: .; v_call: TRBV24-1; cdr3_aa: CATSDLGPRSYF; cdr3_nt: TGTGCCACCAGTGATTTAGGCCCGCGTAGCTACTTC
clone_size: once; j_call: TRBJ2-7; d_call: TRBD1; v_call: TRBV5-1; cdr3_aa: CASSVGTGLYEQYF; cdr3_nt: TGCGCCAGCAGCGTCGGGACAGGGCTCTACGAGCAGTACTTC